Below are 24 T cell receptor beta chains sequenced from a single sample in a study of shared clonotypes between healthy human individuals. Measured with immunoSEQ multiplex PCR; TCRdb has only the in-frame clones, and not every one. The table shows 100,000 to 120,000 clones, with around 73% occurring only once. The source material was memory CD8+ T cells sorted from blood. As for subset: CD45RO+ cells pooled with CCR7-negative TemRA cells. All receptors derive from a woman in her 30s in good health.

The chain couples TRBV29-1 to TRBJ2-7; D perhaps matches TRBD2 (6 bases). V lost 3 bases and J 5 bases, leaving 14 bases between the germline ends. The CDR3 spans 13 residues. Germline V gives CDR1 SQVTM, CDR2 ANQGSEA. As DNA, the CDR3 is TGCAGCGTTGACTCCGGGAGAATTGACGAGCAGTACTTC. As protein: CSVDSGRIDEQYF.

In its sample, this clone was seen once. This chain joins TRBV27 and TRBJ1-1; D is undetermined. Germline-derived CDR1 and CDR2 are MNHEY and SMNVEV (reference sequence). Trimming pared 6 bases from V and 5 bases from J, leaving 10 bases between. The CDR3 is 12 amino acids. For the CDR3, the DNA is TGTGCCAGCAGATCGAGACATACTGAAGCTTTCTTT. This sequence encodes CASRSRHTEAFF.

The V call is TRBV12-5, the J call TRBJ1-2; D is unclear. V lost 3 bases, J lost 8 bases, and 10 bases lay in between. In germline, CDR1 is LGHNT, CDR2 FRNRAP. This CDR3 region has 12 residues. The CDR3 DNA reads TGTGCTAGTGGTTTACCGGGCAGAGGCTACACCTTC. This sequence encodes CASGLPGRGYTF.

This clone has a count of ten or more. In the same sample, other DNA sequences code for this CDR3. This chain links TRBV9 with TRBJ1-1, with unresolved D. There are 13 residues in the CDR3. Germline V gene sequence: CDR1 SGDLS, CDR2 YYNGEE. Deletions cut 0 bases from V and 4 bases from J, with 7 bases between. For the CDR3, the DNA is TGTGCCAGCAGCGTAGCTTGGGGCACTGAAGCTTTCTTT. Its translation is CASSVAWGTEAFF.

V usage is TRBV7-8 and J usage is TRBJ2-7, with D tentatively TRBD2 (7 bases). Per germline, CDR1 SGHVS and CDR2 FQNEAQ. Trimming removed 4 bases at V and 3 bases at J, with 19 bases between. There are 16 residues in the CDR3. The CDR3 here is CASSSRGGGQGYEQYF. Here the CDR3 DNA reads TGTGCCAGCAGCTCCAGGGGCGGGGGCCAAGGCTACGAGCAGTACTTC.

The rearrangement uses TRBV28 and TRBJ2-7; no definite D call. The germline V gene encodes CDR1 MDHEN and CDR2 SYDVKM. V gave up 6 bases and J gave up 0 bases, with 15 bases separating them. This CDR3 has 15 amino acids. CDR3 DNA: TGTGCCAGCAGGGGAACCGGGCCGAGCTCCTACGAGCAGTACTTC. It translates to CASRGTGPSSYEQYF.

The V and J genes are TRBV28 and TRBJ1-3; D gene ambiguous. V was shortened by 4 bases and J by 2 bases, with 9 bases between the two germline ends. Germline loops: CDR1 MDHEN, CDR2 SYDVKM. There are 14 residues in the CDR3. The CDR3 coding sequence is TGTGCCAGCAGTTACAGCTCCACTGGAAACACCATATATTTT. Its translation is CASSYSSTGNTIYF.

The CDR3 is CASPIGLHPTLSGNTIYF. For the CDR3, the DNA is TGTGCCAGCCCGATTGGACTCCATCCCACTCTCTCTGGAAACACCATATATTTT. V usage is TRBV21-1 and J usage is TRBJ1-3. TRBV21-1 is a pseudogene. The CDR3 covers 18 residues.

A word on this clone: A single base is all that separates this from a far larger clone, so a read error is likely. The sample has other DNA sequences that encode this CDR3 too. The chain uses TRBV2 and TRBJ2-7; D not certain. The germline CDR1 and CDR2 sequences are SNHLY and FYNNEI. The CDR3 contains 13 residues. Between the trimmed V and J ends, which lost 6 bases and 4 bases, there was a span of 13 bases. The chain's CDR3 is CASRNAEPYEQYF. The CDR3 coding sequence is TGTGCCAGCAGGAATGCGGAGCCTTACGAGCAGTACTTC.

This clone has only one observation. This chain joins TRBV27 and TRBJ2-1; 7 nucleotides line up with TRBD2. Trimming took 3 bases from V and 6 from J; bases not matched to a gene: 8. Germline V lookup: CDR1 MNHEY, CDR2 SMNVEV (reference sequence). This CDR3 is built from 15 residues. CDR3 sequence reads: CASSFWRTSGNEQFF. For the CDR3, the DNA is TGTGCCAGCAGTTTTTGGAGGACTAGTGGCAATGAGCAGTTCTTC.

This clone counts as medium-sized. The chain links TRBV19 to TRBJ1-1, with D uncertain. Germline V lookup: CDR1 LNHDA, CDR2 SQIVND (reference sequence). This CDR3 is built from 11 residues. The V and J ends lost 7 bases and 7 bases respectively, with 10 bases between them. This CDR3 is CASKASIEAFF. CDR3 nucleotides: TGTGCCAGTAAGGCAAGCATTGAAGCTTTCTTT.

The chain links TRBV25-1 to TRBJ2-2; no clear D. This CDR3 is 13 amino acids long. V was cut by 4 bases and J by 7 bases, with 10 bases left in between. Germline CDR1 and CDR2: MGHDK and SYGVNS. The CDR3 sequence is CASSVPGVGELFF. For the CDR3, the DNA is TGTGCCAGCAGTGTACCTGGGGTCGGGGAGCTGTTTTTT.

This clone was observed many times. This specimen includes other DNA sequences encoding the same CDR3. The chain has TRBV6-6 and TRBJ1-5; D gene uncertain. This CDR3 is built from 13 residues. Trimming stripped 6 bases from V and 2 bases from J, with 8 bases between. CDR1 is MNHNY, CDR2 SVGAGI, per germline (reference sequence). Written as DNA, the CDR3 is TGTGCCAGCAGGGCGGTCGGCAATCAGCCCCAGCATTTT. As protein: CASRAVGNQPQHF.

This chain joins TRBV6-1 and TRBJ2-7; possible D gene TRBD1, 7 bases. Trimming removed 2 bases from V and 1 base from J, with 12 bases in between. Germline V lookup: CDR1 MNHNS, CDR2 SASEGT. The CDR3 has 15 residues. The CDR3 here is CASSEKEGASYEQYF. CDR3 sequence (DNA): TGTGCCAGCAGTGAAAAGGAGGGGGCGTCCTACGAGCAGTACTTC.

The V and J genes are TRBV9 and TRBJ1-6; no firm D call. CDR1 SGDLS and CDR2 YYNGEE come from the germline V gene. Between the trimmed V and J ends, which lost 2 bases and 7 bases, there was a span of 13 bases. The CDR3 loop spans 15 amino acids. CDR3 nucleotides: TGTGCCAGCAGCGTCTTTGGAATGTCAAATTCACCCCTCCACTTT. It encodes CASSVFGMSNSPLHF.

The V and J genes are TRBV7-9 and TRBJ2-7; possible D gene TRBD2, 5 bases. The V gene lost 2 bases and the J gene lost 7 bases, with 18 bases spanning the gap. The CDR3 spans 15 residues. Germline V gene lookup returns CDR1 SEHNR and CDR2 FQNEAQ (reference sequence). CDR3 in DNA: TGTGCCAGCAGCTTATTTTCTGGGCCTTCGGGGGAGCAGTACTTC. This encodes CASSLFSGPSGEQYF. The full variable domain, in which reference TRBV7-9 and TRBJ2-7 provide the parts outside the CDR3, is DTGVSQNPRHKITKRGQNVTFRCDPISEHNRLYWYRQTLGQGPEFLTYFQNEAQLEKSRLLSDRFSAERPKGSFSTLEIQRTEQGDSAMYLCASSLFSGPSGEQYFGPGTRLTVT.

J is TRBJ2-2 and V is TRBV5-4, with 11 bases lining up with TRBD1. V trimming: 4 bases; J trimming: 5 bases; junction bases outside the gene matches: 10. CDR1 SGHNT and CDR2 YYREEE come from the germline V gene (reference sequence). This CDR3 region has 17 residues. Here the CDR3 reads CASSGSDRGLCTGELFF. CDR3 DNA sequence: TGTGCCAGCAGCGGATCGGACAGGGGGCTTTGTACCGGGGAGCTGTTTTTT.

V is TRBV5-4 and J is TRBJ2-1; no reliable D call. CDR3 length: 11 residues. Germline assignment: CDR1 SGHNT and CDR2 YYREEE (reference sequence). V lost 2 bases and J lost 8, with 5 bases in between. This CDR3 is CASSFRDEQFF. Written as DNA, the CDR3 is TGTGCCAGCAGCTTTAGGGATGAGCAGTTCTTC.

The genes are TRBV5-4 and TRBJ2-1, with 11 positions matching TRBD2. After removal of 6 bases from V and 4 bases from J, the junction contained 6 bases not matched to a gene. There are 15 residues in the CDR3. Per the germline V gene, CDR1 is SGHNT and CDR2 is YYREEE (reference sequence). For the CDR3, the DNA is TGTGCCAGCACCCCGGGGACTAGCGGATACAATGAGCAGTTCTTC. This translates into CASTPGTSGYNEQFF. The full variable domain, with the rest looked up from reference TRBV5-4 and TRBJ2-1, is ETGVTQSPTHLIKTRGQQVTLRCSSQSGHNTVSWYQQALGQGPQFIFQYYREEENGRGNFPPRFSGLQFPNYSSELNVNALELDDSALYLCASTPGTSGYNEQFFGPGTRLTVL.

The gene calls are TRBV13 and TRBJ1-1; D not certain. The germline V gene encodes CDR1 PRHDT and CDR2 FYEKMQ (reference sequence). There are 14 residues in the CDR3. Trimming removed 1 base from V and 1 base from J, with 7 bases in between. CDR3 loop: CASSLVQENTEAFF. The CDR3 coding sequence is TGTGCCAGCAGCTTAGTCCAGGAGAACACTGAAGCTTTCTTT.

The chain employs TRBV4-1 and TRBJ1-1; D is undetermined. Trimming pared 3 bases from V and 4 bases from J, leaving 15 bases between. Germline loops: CDR1 MGHRA, CDR2 YSYEKL. The CDR3 runs to 15 residues. The CDR3 region has the DNA TGCGCCAGCAGCCAGACGGCCGCATCCCCCACTGAAGCTTTCTTT. Protein: CASSQTAASPTEAFF.

The chain joins TRBV19 to TRBJ2-7, with D hard to call. The CDR3 has 12 amino acids. Trimming shortened V by 0 bases and J by 7 bases, and 7 bases separated the two germline ends. The V gene's germline CDR1 is LNHDA and CDR2 SQIVND (reference sequence). CDR3 residues: CASSIDLREQYF. CDR3 coding DNA: TGTGCCAGTAGTATAGACCTCCGGGAGCAGTACTTC.

This rearrangement joins TRBV19 to TRBJ2-6, with D possibly being TRBD1 or TRBD2 (5 bases each). The CDR3 spans 15 residues. CDR1 is LNHDA, CDR2 SQIVND, per germline (reference sequence). V shed 6 bases and J shed 1 base, with 10 bases lying between them. CDR3: CASSLWGSGANVLTF. The CDR3 DNA reads TGTGCCAGTAGCCTTTGGGGGTCTGGGGCCAACGTCCTGACTTTC.

The CDR3 DNA sequence: TGTGCCAGCAGTTTTATAGTCCCCTACGAGCAGTACTTC. Its protein product is CASSFIVPYEQYF. V gene TRBV28 combines with J gene TRBJ2-7; D is ambiguous. The CDR3 runs 13 residues. V gave up 3 bases and J gave up 2 bases, with 8 bases separating them. Germline lookup yields CDR1 MDHEN and CDR2 SYDVKM. Drawing the rest from reference TRBV28 and TRBJ2-7, the complete variable domain is DVKVTQSSRYLVKRTGEKVFLECVQDMDHENMFWYRQDPGLGLRLIYFSYDVKMKEKGDIPEGYSVSREKKERFSLILESASTNQTSMYLCASSFIVPYEQYFGPGTRLTVT.